A few counts support the clone carrying this TCR beta chain. Antigen specificity is unknown. Expressed TCRB transcripts were sequenced because the isolated RNA had all been reverse transcribed beforehand. Assay: immunoSEQ multiplex PCR; the TCRdb copy retains only in-frame clones and omits some. The sample carries 600,000 or so clones, about 14% recorded once. This record belongs to a study of beta chain features in type 1 diabetes. Study-wide results and limits: In every one of the four CD4+ subsets, TCRB CDR3s were moderately but significantly shorter in Type 1 diabetes patients.

Specimen: naive CD4+ T cells from blood. The receptor was derived from a man aged 18 to 29 with type 1 diabetes.

CDR3 residues: CAITAGFSGNTIYF. The DNA for the CDR3 is TGTGCCATCACCGCGGGGTTCTCTGGAAACACCATATATTTT. This rearrangement joins TRBV10-3 to TRBJ1-3; D unclear. V lost 7 bases and J lost 0, with 10 bases in between. CDR3 length: 14 residues. CDR1 and CDR2 from the germline V gene are ENHRY and SYGVKD.